These 3 T cell receptor beta chains came from one sample sequenced in a study of T cells in localized non-small cell lung cancer. Some clones are missing from TCRdb's copy, which holds only in-frame ones; the method was immunoSEQ multiplex PCR. Of around 30,000 clones in the sample, around 92% were seen once. The source was peripheral blood mononuclear cells, collected before any cancer treatment. The receptors here all came from a woman aged 35 to 70 with stage III lung adenocarcinoma.

The chain joins TRBV30 to TRBJ2-7; D may match TRBD1 or TRBD2 (5 bases each). V lost 0 bases to trimming and J lost 3 bases, with 9 bases between them. Germline loops: CDR1 GTSNPN, CDR2 SVGIG (reference sequence). There are 13 residues in the CDR3. CDR3 sequence reads: CAWSVKGSYEQYF. CDR3 DNA: TGTGCCTGGAGTGTAAAGGGGAGCTACGAGCAGTACTTC. Variable domain in full (rest from reference TRBV30 and TRBJ2-7): SQTIHQWPATLVQPVGSPLSLECTVEGTSNPNLYWYRQAAGRGLQLLFYSVGIGQISSEVPQNLSASRPQDRQFILSSKKLLLSDSGFYLCAWSVKGSYEQYFGPGTRLTVT.

The gene calls are TRBV7-2 and TRBJ2-1, with TRBD1 matching over 8 bases. The J segment lost 2 bases and the V segment lost 5 bases, leaving 5 bases of the junction unmatched. The CDR3 length is 15 residues. The germline V gene encodes CDR1 SGHTA and CDR2 FQGNSA. The CDR3 here is CASSLDREPYNEQFF. The CDR3 region has the DNA TGTGCCAGCAGCCTGGACAGGGAACCCTACAATGAGCAGTTCTTC.

The chain carries TRBV7-9 and TRBJ2-3; D ambiguous. This CDR3 spans 14 amino acids. Trimming took off 0 bases at V and 0 bases at J, with 4 bases between the two ends. From germline, CDR1 is SEHNR and CDR2 FQNEAQ (reference sequence). CDR3 DNA sequence: TGTGCCAGCAGCTTAGCGACGAGCACAGATACGCAGTATTTT. It yields the protein CASSLATSTDTQYF.